This TCR beta chain was recovered during a study of T cell responses to AZD1222 COVID-19 vaccine (dated by TCRdb to the early 2020s). About the investigation overall: TCR sequencing was performed for roughly 250 trial participants, of whom 200 to 220 were given two doses of AZD1222 and some 25 were given two doses of MenACWY control vaccine. Trial participants were enrolled by age into 18-55, 56-69 and 70-plus year subgroups, with approximately 160, 26 and 62 TCR-sequenced participants respectively. Overall study results and their limits: Vaccine-associated CD4 TCRs spanned the whole spike protein, with dominant responses in regions 160-218 and 743-854. In the small 56-69-year group, the increase in depth fell short of significance, most likely because of low power. Reportedly, almost half of the unique spike-specific TCRs recognized epitopes lying outside the regions that are mutated in the B.1.351 and B.1.1.7 variants. Conclusions about previously exposed vaccinees were limited because only a handful of AZD1222 recipients were SARS-CoV-2 seropositive at baseline. A significant rise in spike-specific TCR breadth and depth was observed after two AZD1222 doses relative to day 0 and relative to MenACWY recipients. No day 14 peak-response samples were available, so repertoires were characterized only after the peak T cell response. Participants were mostly white British and included more females than males, and it was suggested by the authors that clonal diversity may have been underestimated.

From the cysteine through the phenylalanine, the CDR3 covers 13 amino acids. Only the CDR3 DNA stays, 39 bases, in frame from base 1. CDR1 and CDR2 were assigned from the germline V gene (reference sequence) as LNHDA and SQIVND. Cut back by 5 bases and 6 bases, the V and J ends lie 11 bases apart. Of note for this clone: No antigen is known for it. Base qualities are not recorded, but no much larger clone differs from it by a single base.

The CDR3 regions of human TCRbeta chains were analyzed by immunosequencing. In the paper's pipeline: Repertoire TCRs were matched against a reference library of SARS-CoV-2-specific TCRs generated with the MIRA antigen-specificity platform. Breadth meant the fraction of unique TCRs that were SARS-CoV-2-associated, whereas depth meant the fraction of total T cells that were SARS-CoV-2-associated. Using the MIRA data, each spike-specific TCR was mapped to the spike region that the TCR reacts to and placed in a CD4 or CD8 class. Log10-transformed breadth and depth values were compared by one-way ANOVA with Sidak's multiple comparisons tests. The immuneACCESS repertoire file appears here via TCRdb, limited to in-frame rearrangements. These files lack a portion of the clones; in checked studies, under half of the deficit traces to unresolved V genes, and the cause of the others is not known. D and trimming were read from the DNA, whereas the V and J calls and clone size are those reported in that table. This sample holds approximately 160,000 clones; 94% were observed only once. The ten largest clones add up to 4% to 5.5% of the sample.

The meaning of the sample's time point label: about 28 days (+/-7) after the second vaccine dose. AZD1222 recipients with second doses at about 4 weeks or about 12 weeks were pooled, because spike-specific TCR depth and breadth did not differ between schedules. Samples from vaccinated people were obtained from the UK trials COV001 and COV002, which included a single-blind randomized controlled phase 2/3 trial of AZD1222 (ChAdOx1 nCoV-19) in healthy adults. For TCRbeta chain sequencing, PBMC samples were collected from trial participants at day 0 and at day 28 after the second dose. The material was peripheral blood, obtained 28 days after the second AZD1222 dose. The sequence was obtained from an adult who received the AZD1222 COVID-19 vaccine. The chain couples TRBV19 to TRBJ2-4, with the D segment identity uncertain. For the CDR3, the sequence is CASSLTNRNIQYF. The nucleotide sequence reads as follows: TGTGCCAGTAGTCTAACTAATAGAAACATTCAGTACTTC.